The 31 T cell receptor beta chains presented below share a single source sample, sequenced in a study of T cell clonotyping in hematopoietic cell transplantation. Method: immunoSEQ multiplex PCR; TCRdb's copy keeps in-frame clones and lacks some. This table has about 16,000 clones, about two thirds appearing once. The sample here was PBMCs, taken 30 days after allogeneic stem cell transplant. These receptors came from a male patient aged 45 to 59 who had an allogeneic stem cell transplant from an unrelated donor, so T cells may come from the graft donor. Some clones in this sample may be carry-over from other donors' samples.

The chain is built from TRBV6-1 and TRBJ2-7, with 7 bases that match TRBD1. Germline V lookup: CDR1 MNHNS, CDR2 SASEGT. CDR3 length: 15 amino acids. Trimming took 5 bases from V and 5 from J; bases not matched to a gene: 12. The chain's CDR3 is CASSKTTGTSDEQYF. CDR3 DNA sequence: TGTGCCAGCAGTAAAACGACAGGGACCAGCGACGAGCAGTACTTC.

The V gene is TRBV4-1, the J gene TRBJ1-6; D is uncertain. The CDR3 spans 13 residues. V dropped 6 bases and J dropped 9 bases, with 12 bases sitting between them. Germline values: CDR1 MGHRA, CDR2 YSYEKL. In DNA, the CDR3 is TGCGCCAGCAGTTATCTTCTGGTTTCACCCCTCCACTTT. Its protein product is CASSYLLVSPLHF.

The chain uses TRBV30 and TRBJ2-1, with 7 bases lining up with TRBD2. In germline, CDR1 is GTSNPN, CDR2 SVGIG (reference sequence). CDR3 length equals 13 residues. V lost 4 bases and J lost 4; bases outside the gene matches: 4. The CDR3 region is CAWNRRGYNEQFF. CDR3 DNA sequence: TGTGCCTGGAACCGGCGGGGGTACAATGAGCAGTTCTTC.

This sequence joins TRBV6-4 and TRBJ1-5; 9 bases map to TRBD1. V was pared by 7 bases and J by 3 bases, with 10 bases of the junction left unmatched. The length of the CDR3 is 16 residues. Germline lookup yields CDR1 MRHNA and CDR2 SNTAGT. Here the CDR3 reads CASTGHRGRPNQPQHF. Here the CDR3 DNA reads TGTGCCAGCACAGGCCACAGGGGGCGTCCCAATCAGCCCCAGCATTTT.

The V call is TRBV7-8, the J call TRBJ2-7, with 9 bases aligning to TRBD2. Germline V gives CDR1 SGHVS, CDR2 FQNEAQ. This CDR3 comprises 15 residues. V gave up 4 bases and J gave up 7 bases; unmatched junction bases: 11. CDR3 amino acids: CASSSRRLAGREQYF. The CDR3 nucleotides read TGTGCCAGCAGCTCCCGCCGGCTAGCGGGAAGGGAGCAGTACTTC.

The rearrangement joins TRBV5-1 to TRBJ1-4; D perhaps matches TRBD1 (6 bases). Trimming cost V 4 bases and J 8 bases, with 12 bases left between them. CDR1 is SGHRS, CDR2 YFSETQ, per germline. The CDR3 is 13 amino acids. The CDR3 loop reads CASSRDKNEKLFF. The DNA of the CDR3 is TGCGCCAGCAGCCGGGACAAGAACGAAAAACTGTTTTTT.

V gene TRBV9 combines with J gene TRBJ2-1, with D maybe TRBD2 (5 bases). The V end was cut by 3 bases, the J end by 9 bases, with 10 bases between. This CDR3 is 12 amino acids long. Germline lookup yields CDR1 SGDLS and CDR2 YYNGEE. The CDR3 DNA sequence: TGTGCCAGCAGCGGCGGACGGGGTGAGCAGTTCTTC. Amino acids: CASSGGRGEQFF.

The gene calls are TRBV4-3 and TRBJ2-7, with D perhaps given as TRBD1 or TRBD2 (5 bases each). V dropped 2 bases and J dropped 7 bases, with 15 bases sitting between them. This CDR3 is built from 14 residues. Germline V gives CDR1 LGHNA, CDR2 YSLEER. CDR3 in amino acids: CASSQRDAYGEQYF. The DNA of the CDR3 is TGCGCCAGCAGCCAACGGGACGCCTATGGGGAGCAGTACTTC.

The rearrangement links TRBV30 to TRBJ2-7; a possible D gene is TRBD2 (6 bases). The length of the CDR3 is 14 residues. Germline V CDR1 and CDR2: GTSNPN, SVGIG (reference sequence). V was pared by 3 bases and J by 2 bases, with 14 bases between. This CDR3 is CAWRLASATYEQYF. The DNA for the CDR3 is TGTGCCTGGAGATTGGCTAGCGCTACCTACGAGCAGTACTTC.

The chain carries TRBV25-1 and TRBJ2-7; no clear D. This CDR3 comprises 16 residues. The V gene lost 0 bases and the J gene lost 0 bases, with 12 bases spanning the gap. Per the germline V gene, CDR1 is MGHDK and CDR2 is SYGVNS. In DNA, the CDR3 is TGTGCCAGCAGTGAATATGCTGGCTCAACCTCCTACGAGCAGTACTTC. Amino acids: CASSEYAGSTSYEQYF.

CDR3 nucleotides: TGTGCCAGCAGTTTAAGCGGCACAGATACGCAGTATTTT. The encoded protein is CASSLSGTDTQYF. The chain couples TRBV6-6 to TRBJ2-3; unclear D gene. Germline CDR1 MNHNY, CDR2 SVGAGI (reference sequence). The CDR3 is made up of 13 amino acids. V lost 4 bases and J 1 base, leaving 6 bases between the germline ends.

The chain couples TRBV30 to TRBJ1-1; 8 bases map to TRBD1. Germline assignment: CDR1 GTSNPN and CDR2 SVGIG (reference sequence). The CDR3 loop spans 15 amino acids. Germline trimming cut 2 bases from V and 1 base from J; bases unmatched to any gene: 6. The CDR3 sequence: CAWSPITGGNTEAFF. CDR3 nucleotide sequence: TGTGCCTGGAGTCCTATTACAGGGGGGAACACTGAAGCTTTCTTT. The complete variable domain, with remaining parts taken from reference TRBV30 and TRBJ1-1, reads SQTIHQWPATLVQPVGSPLSLECTVEGTSNPNLYWYRQAAGRGLQLLFYSVGIGQISSEVPQNLSASRPQDRQFILSSKKLLLSDSGFYLCAWSPITGGNTEAFFGQGTRLTVV.

The genes are TRBV6-5 and TRBJ1-5; TRBD1 matches at 9 bases. Germline V lookup: CDR1 MNHEY, CDR2 SVGAGI. This CDR3 comprises 15 residues. With V trimmed by 6 bases and J by 3 bases, 6 bases remained unmatched. The CDR3 is CASRLTGGTNQPQHF. In DNA form, the CDR3 reads TGTGCCAGCAGGTTGACAGGGGGGACCAATCAGCCCCAGCATTTT.

This clone was seen a handful of times. The rearrangement links TRBV4-3 to TRBJ1-5; D uncertain. The germline V gene has CDR1 LGHNA and CDR2 YSLEER. CDR3 size: 15 residues. Deletions cut 2 bases from V and 6 bases from J, with 14 bases between. The CDR3 sequence is CASSQSISLRQPQHF. The CDR3 bases are TGCGCCAGCAGCCAATCGATCAGCCTACGTCAGCCCCAGCATTTT.

The chain couples TRBV6-5 to TRBJ1-6; D ambiguous. V lost 6 bases and J 6 bases, leaving 15 bases between the germline ends. Germline V gives CDR1 MNHEY, CDR2 SVGAGI. The CDR3 is 15 amino acids. DNA of the CDR3: TGTGCCAGCAGAACGAACCCCGGGAGTAATTCACCCCTCCACTTT. Translating it yields CASRTNPGSNSPLHF.

This clone was seen only a few times. This rearrangement joins TRBV25-1 to TRBJ2-7; D perhaps matches TRBD2 (5 bases). This CDR3 contains 12 residues. The germline V and J ends were trimmed by 2 bases and 5 bases, with 7 bases remaining between them. Germline V lookup: CDR1 MGHDK, CDR2 SYGVNS. The DNA for the CDR3 is TGTGCCAGCAGTGAAGGGCGGGACGAGCAGTACTTC. It specifies CASSEGRDEQYF.

CDR3 amino acids: CASSLDANTIYF. For the CDR3, the DNA is TGTGCCAGCAGCTTAGACGCAAACACCATATATTTT. The chain recombines TRBV7-9 with TRBJ1-3; D is unclear. CDR1 SEHNR and CDR2 FQNEAQ come from the germline V gene (reference sequence). Trimming took 1 base from V and 6 from J, leaving 4 bases between them. The CDR3 loop spans 12 amino acids.

The chain couples TRBV27 to TRBJ1-1, with a possible D match to TRBD1 (5 bases). V shed 5 bases and J shed 6 bases, with 25 bases lying between them. The CDR3 consists of 17 residues. Germline CDR1 and CDR2: MNHEY and SMNVEV (reference sequence). The CDR3 DNA reads as TGTGCCAGCAGTCCCCACGGTGGGGGAACACTCGGCGCTGAAGCTTTCTTT. Its protein is CASSPHGGGTLGAEAFF.

This clone was observed a handful of times. The chain carries TRBV18 and TRBJ2-7; 8 bases are a match to TRBD1. CDR1 is KGHSH, CDR2 LQKENI, per germline. The J segment lost 2 bases and the V segment lost 3 bases, leaving 9 bases of the junction unmatched. The CDR3 is 16 residues long. The CDR3 is CASSPSTGEVTYEQYF. CDR3 DNA sequence: TGTGCCAGCTCACCTTCGACAGGGGAGGTTACCTACGAGCAGTACTTC.

This clone occurred a few times. This chain joins TRBV10-3 and TRBJ1-1; D is unclear. Germline V CDR1 and CDR2: ENHRY, SYGVKD. V shed 10 bases and J shed 8 bases, with 14 bases lying between them. The CDR3 extends over 11 amino acids. DNA for the CDR3: TGTGCCACCCGCGACCCCCCCGAAGCTTTCTTT. Translation: CATRDPPEAFF.

The chain recombines TRBV7-3 with TRBJ1-2; D unclear. The CDR3 runs to 13 residues. Trimming stripped 3 bases from V and 2 bases from J, with 7 bases between. The V gene's germline CDR1 is SGHTA and CDR2 FQGTGA. Here the CDR3 reads CASSFGENYGYTF. DNA for the CDR3: TGTGCCAGCAGCTTCGGGGAAAACTATGGCTACACCTTC.

The V gene is TRBV6-5, the J gene TRBJ2-5; D is undetermined. The V gene lost 6 bases and the J gene lost 2 bases, with 13 bases spanning the gap. The CDR3 length is 14 residues. Germline V CDR1 and CDR2: MNHEY, SVGAGI. CDR3 amino acids: CASSNPGMQETQYF. DNA for the CDR3: TGTGCCAGCAGCAACCCGGGCATGCAAGAGACCCAGTACTTC.

This clone was observed a handful of times. This chain joins TRBV29-1 and TRBJ1-2; no definite D call. Trimming stripped 1 base from V and 8 bases from J, with 8 bases between. Germline V gene sequence: CDR1 SQVTM, CDR2 ANQGSEA. The CDR3 is 11 residues long. In DNA, the CDR3 is TGCAGCGTTGAAGCCCTTGTCGGCTACACCTTC. It codes for CSVEALVGYTF.

The chain combines TRBV29-1 with TRBJ2-3; 8 bases fit TRBD2. The trim removed 5 bases at V and 0 bases at J, leaving 7 bases unmatched. This CDR3 has 15 residues. In germline, CDR1 is SQVTM, CDR2 ANQGSEA. Here the CDR3 DNA reads TGCAGCGTTTCGGGGCGGGGGGTTAGCACAGATACGCAGTATTTT. Protein: CSVSGRGVSTDTQYF.

The rearrangement uses TRBV9 and TRBJ2-1, with 7 bases lining up with TRBD1. J gave up 4 bases and V 4 bases, and 8 bases lay outside the gene matches. Looked up from germline, CDR1 is SGDLS and CDR2 is YYNGEE. The CDR3 has 15 amino acids. The CDR3, as DNA: TGTGCCAGCAGCAGAGGACAGGAGCCTTACAATGAGCAGTTCTTC. Translated, it gives CASSRGQEPYNEQFF.

This clone was counted a few times. This sequence joins TRBV4-2 and TRBJ2-2; 10 nucleotides match TRBD2. Trimming took 2 bases from V and 5 from J; bases not matched to a gene: 5. This CDR3 has 16 amino acids. Germline loops: CDR1 LGHNA, CDR2 YNFKEQ. The CDR3 nucleotides are TGTGCCAGCAGCCAACAACCAGCGGGAGGGACCGGGGAGCTGTTTTTT. Protein sequence: CASSQQPAGGTGELFF.

Here the CDR3 reads CASSAQGGYEQYF. CDR3 nucleotide sequence: TGTGCCAGCTCCGCCCAGGGAGGGTACGAGCAGTACTTC. This rearrangement joins TRBV25-1 to TRBJ2-7; 7 bases are a match to TRBD2. The length of the CDR3 is 13 residues. Germline loops: CDR1 MGHDK, CDR2 SYGVNS. The junction had 8 bases not matched to a gene; V was cut back by 8 bases and J by 4 bases.

This clone was picked up a small number of times. The genes are TRBV7-3 and TRBJ2-3; D unclear. The CDR3 length is 14 residues. CDR1 is SGHTA, CDR2 FQGTGA, per germline. The ends were cut back, 6 bases at V and 6 bases at J, with 16 bases in the middle. The CDR3 spells CASSHGVGSDTQYF. Written as DNA, the CDR3 is TGTGCCAGCAGTCATGGGGTGGGTTCGGATACGCAGTATTTT.

The chain couples TRBV6-5 to TRBJ1-2; D remains ambiguous. The germline V gene encodes CDR1 MNHEY and CDR2 SVGAGI. The CDR3 covers 12 residues. Trimming took off 10 bases at V and 0 bases at J, with 9 bases between the two ends. CDR3 protein: CATRQTNYGYTF. The DNA for the CDR3 is TGTGCCACCAGACAAACTAACTATGGCTACACCTTC.

J is TRBJ2-3 and V is TRBV1; the table's D call, TRBD2, was not checked against the DNA. TRBV1 counts as a pseudogene. There are 17 residues in the CDR3. CDR3 sequence (DNA): TGCACCAGCAGCCAAGACTCTCTAGCGGGGATAGACGATACGCAGTATTTT. Encoded protein: CTSSQDSLAGIDDTQYF.

This clone was seen a handful of times. The chain carries TRBV4-2 and TRBJ2-7; D is unclear. The ends were cut back, 0 bases at V and 0 bases at J, with 21 bases in the middle. Germline V CDR1 and CDR2: LGHNA, YNFKEQ. This CDR3 is built from 19 residues. The CDR3 loop is CASSQERVPTGPGSYEQYF. As DNA, the CDR3 is TGTGCCAGCAGCCAAGAACGTGTCCCAACCGGTCCAGGCTCCTACGAGCAGTACTTC.